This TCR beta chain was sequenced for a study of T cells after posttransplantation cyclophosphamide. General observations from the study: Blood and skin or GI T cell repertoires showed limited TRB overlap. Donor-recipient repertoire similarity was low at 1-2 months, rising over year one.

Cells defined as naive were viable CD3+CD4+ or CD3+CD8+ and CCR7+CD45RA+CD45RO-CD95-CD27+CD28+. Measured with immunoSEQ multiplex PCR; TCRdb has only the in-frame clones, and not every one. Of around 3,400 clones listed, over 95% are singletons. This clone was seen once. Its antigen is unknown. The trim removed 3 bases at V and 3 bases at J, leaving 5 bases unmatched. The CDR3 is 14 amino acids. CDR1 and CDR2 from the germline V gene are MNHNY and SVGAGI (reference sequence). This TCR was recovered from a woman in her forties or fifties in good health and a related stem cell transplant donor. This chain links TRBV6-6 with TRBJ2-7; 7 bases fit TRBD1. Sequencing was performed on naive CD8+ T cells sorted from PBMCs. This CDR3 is CASSYLTGDYEQYF. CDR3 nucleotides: TGTGCCAGCAGTTATCTCACAGGGGACTACGAGCAGTACTTC.